The entry below describes one T cell receptor (beta chain). TCRdb reprocessed the RT-PCR reads via MiXCR and lists one record per CDR3 protein. The sample lists about a million distinct CDR3 sequences; about a sixth were seen once. This entry is derived from a study of patients and donors after allogeneic stem cell transplantation. Germline CDR1 SGHTA, CDR2 FQGNSA. With V trimmed by 5 bases and J by 0 bases, 8 bases remained unmatched. The CDR3 length is 16 residues. The rearrangement uses TRBV7-2 and TRBJ2-7, with TRBD2 matching 9 bases. The receptor was isolated from a human donor who was either an allogeneic HSCT recipient or a stem cell or donor lymphocyte infusion donor (not recorded which). It is not recorded whose cells these are; they may come from a transplant donor. Sequencing was done on a sample of blood, either unsorted or a sorted T cell fraction (not recorded which). CDR3 region: CASSPRLAVISYEQYF. The CDR3 DNA reads as TGTGCCAGCAGCCCAAGACTAGCGGTTATCTCCTACGAGCAGTACTTC.